This T cell receptor (beta chain) was captured by sequencing in a study of blood T cell repertoires in COVID-19. Overall study context: Samples taken during acute and convalescent COVID-19 were collected in the United States, Italy and Spain. T cells, B-cell-depleted T cells, or PBMCs provided the cDNA or gDNA that served as material.

The CDR3 has 16 residues. Trimming at V came to 5 bases and at J to 3 bases, leaving 10 bases not matched to a gene. Germline CDR1 reads LNHDA; CDR2 reads SQIVND (reference sequence). In the authors' workflow: Reference gene primer amplification yielded estimated nucleated cell counts. Data came from immunoSEQ multiplex PCR; TCRdb stores just in-frame clones and leaves some out. The V and J calls and clone size are taken from that table; D and trimming were inferred from the DNA. Of about 210,000 clones listed, 88% are singletons. Sequenced input: peripheral blood. This clonotype was obtained from a man aged 18 to 35 with active or convalescent COVID-19. The gene calls are TRBV19 and TRBJ2-1; 7 bases agree with TRBD1. The CDR3 region is CASSPTGTVLYNEQFF. The CDR3 DNA reads TGTGCCAGTAGTCCTACCGGGACAGTCCTCTACAATGAGCAGTTCTTC. The full variable domain, in which reference TRBV19 and TRBJ2-1 provide the parts outside the CDR3, is DGGITQSPKYLFRKEGQNVTLSCEQNLNHDAMYWYRQDPGQGLRLIYYSQIVNDFQKGDIAEGYSVSREKKESFPLTVTSAQKNPTAFYLCASSPTGTVLYNEQFFGPGTRLTVL.